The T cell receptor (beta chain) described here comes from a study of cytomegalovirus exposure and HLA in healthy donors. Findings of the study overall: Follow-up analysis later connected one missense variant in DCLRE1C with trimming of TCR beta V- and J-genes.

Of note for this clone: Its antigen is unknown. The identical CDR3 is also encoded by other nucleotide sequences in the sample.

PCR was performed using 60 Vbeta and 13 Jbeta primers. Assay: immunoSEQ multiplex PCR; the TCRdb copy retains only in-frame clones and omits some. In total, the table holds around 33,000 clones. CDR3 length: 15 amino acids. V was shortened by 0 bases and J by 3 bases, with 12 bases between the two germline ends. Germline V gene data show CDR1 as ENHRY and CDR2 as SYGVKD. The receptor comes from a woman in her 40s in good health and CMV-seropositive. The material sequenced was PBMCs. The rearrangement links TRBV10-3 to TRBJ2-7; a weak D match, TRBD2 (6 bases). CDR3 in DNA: TGTGCCATCAGTGAGTCGGGGCGGGACCACTACGAGCAGTACTTC. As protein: CAISESGRDHYEQYF.